These 6 T cell receptor beta chains were sequenced from one sample in a study of cytomegalovirus exposure and HLA in healthy donors. The PCR employed 60 Vbeta primers together with 13 Jbeta primers. TCRdb's copy holds only in-frame clones and misses some; the assay was immunoSEQ multiplex PCR. The table has approximately 150,000 clones, about 82% seen once. The sequenced sample was PBMCs. These TCRs come from a woman in her twenties or thirties in good health and CMV-seropositive.

CDR3 bases: TGCGCCAGCAGCTTCCAATCAACTAATGAAAAACTGTTTTTT. Translating it yields CASSFQSTNEKLFF. The chain has TRBV5-1 and TRBJ1-4, with D unclear. Looked up from germline, CDR1 is SGHRS and CDR2 is YFSETQ. The length of the CDR3 is 14 residues. V was clipped by 2 bases and J by 0 bases, with 5 bases between them.

The chain is built from TRBV2 and TRBJ1-6, with TRBD1 matching over 9 bases. Germline lookup yields CDR1 SNHLY and CDR2 FYNNEI. The J segment lost 8 bases and the V segment lost 5 bases, leaving 19 bases of the junction unmatched. The CDR3 contains 19 residues. The CDR3 reads CASSPSGTGFPPVDSPLHF. CDR3 in DNA: TGTGCCAGCAGTCCTTCCGGGACAGGGTTCCCCCCGGTTGATTCACCCCTCCACTTT.

CDR3 amino acids: CASSSFGQGPNYGYTF. In DNA form, the CDR3 reads TGTGCCAGCAGCTCCTTTGGACAGGGCCCCAACTATGGCTACACCTTC. The rearrangement joins TRBV7-9 to TRBJ1-2, with 8 bases matching TRBD1. The CDR3 contains 16 residues. The V gene's germline CDR1 is SEHNR and CDR2 FQNEAQ (reference sequence). The V segment lost 4 bases and the J segment 2 bases; nucleotides outside the gene matches: 9.

The rearrangement links TRBV7-8 to TRBJ2-7; 12 bases agree with TRBD2. The CDR3 sequence is 16 residues long. CDR1 and CDR2 from the germline V gene are SGHVS and FQNEAQ. V was pared by 4 bases and J by 5 bases, with 9 bases of the junction left unmatched. The CDR3, as DNA: TGTGCCAGCAGCTCTGGACTAGCGGGGCCCGCACACGAGCAGTACTTC. Encoded protein: CASSSGLAGPAHEQYF.

The rearrangement uses TRBV7-2 and TRBJ2-5; perhaps TRBD2 as D (7 bases). Deletions cut 1 base from V and 5 bases from J, with 14 bases between. Germline CDR1 reads SGHTA; CDR2 reads FQGNSA. CDR3 length: 15 amino acids. The CDR3 coding sequence is TGTGCCAGCAGCTTAGAGGGGGGGCCTAGGGAGACCCAGTACTTC. Its translation is CASSLEGGPRETQYF. Based on the CDR3 plus reference TRBV7-2 and TRBJ2-5, the full variable domain is GAGVSQSPSNKVTEKGKDVELRCDPISGHTALYWYRQSLGQGLEFLIYFQGNSAPDKSGLPSDRFSAERTGGSVSTLTIQRTQQEDSAVYLCASSLEGGPRETQYFGPGTRLLVL.

This chain links TRBV2 with TRBJ1-2; TRBD1 agrees at 11 bases. J gave up 4 bases and V 8 bases, and 12 bases lay outside the gene matches. The CDR3 has 16 amino acids. Germline V gene lookup returns CDR1 SNHLY and CDR2 FYNNEI. Written as DNA, the CDR3 is TGTGCCAGCTACAGGACAGGGGGCCTCCGACTCTATGGCTACACCTTC. This codes for CASYRTGGLRLYGYTF.